Each of the 6 T cell receptor beta chains below was sequenced from the same sample in a study of shared clonotypes between healthy human individuals. Method: immunoSEQ multiplex PCR; TCRdb's copy keeps in-frame clones and lacks some. In the table there are about 2.4 million clones, over 85% of which are singletons. The material sequenced was naive CD4+ T cells from PBMCs. As for subset: CD45RA+ positively selected. The receptors stem from a man younger than 35 in good health. Some clones in this sample may be carry-over from other donors' samples.

The chain couples TRBV28 to TRBJ2-5; 8 bases agree with TRBD1. CDR1 is MDHEN, CDR2 SYDVKM, per germline. With 2 bases clipped from V and 1 base from J, the junction kept 15 bases outside the gene matches. The CDR3 sequence is 19 residues long. Here the CDR3 reads CASSLPQGTGSYVQETQYF. CDR3 sequence (DNA): TGTGCCAGCAGTTTACCTCAAGGGACAGGCTCGTACGTCCAAGAGACCCAGTACTTC.

The chain employs TRBV7-8 and TRBJ2-7; D might be TRBD2 (5 bases). The CDR3 consists of 15 residues. Germline V CDR1 and CDR2: SGHVS, FQNEAQ. Trimming took 4 bases from V and 2 from J, leaving 15 bases between them. The CDR3 region has the DNA TGTGCCAGCAGCTCTAGGGTGGAGGCCGCCTACGAGCAGTACTTC. Amino acid sequence: CASSSRVEAAYEQYF.

This chain links TRBV19 with TRBJ2-3; D call uncertain. This CDR3 comprises 14 residues. Germline values: CDR1 LNHDA, CDR2 SQIVND (reference sequence). V was clipped by 0 bases and J by 0 bases, with 4 bases between them. CDR3 in amino acids: CASSIDDSTDTQYF. The CDR3 DNA sequence: TGTGCCAGTAGTATAGATGACAGCACAGATACGCAGTATTTT.

This clone was seen a few times. The V and J genes are TRBV6-7 and TRBJ1-1, with D tentatively TRBD1 (5 bases). TRBV6-7 is an open reading frame whose function is uncertain. V was trimmed by 5 bases and J by 3 bases, leaving 19 bases between them. This CDR3 has 16 amino acids. CDR3 residues: CASSTGTLRGDTEAFF. In nucleotides, the CDR3 is TGTGCCAGCAGTACCGGGACCCTCCGAGGAGACACTGAAGCTTTCTTT.

The J gene is TRBJ2-3, the V gene TRBV2; D may be TRBD1 (5 bases). Trimming cost V 6 bases and J 5 bases, with 9 bases left between them. Germline V gene lookup returns CDR1 SNHLY and CDR2 FYNNEI. The CDR3 is 12 residues long. CDR3 protein: CASRETGDTQYF. The CDR3 nucleotides read TGTGCCAGCAGGGAAACAGGAGATACGCAGTATTTT. The full variable domain, completed using reference TRBV2 and TRBJ2-3, is EPEVTQTPSHQVTQMGQEVILRCVPISNHLYFYWYRQILGQKVEFLVSFYNNEISEKSEIFDDQFSVERPDGSNFTLKIRSTKLEDSAMYFCASRETGDTQYFGPGTRLTVL.

V is TRBV30 and J is TRBJ2-1; D gene uncertain. V dropped 2 bases and J dropped 5 bases, with 13 bases sitting between them. The CDR3 loop spans 14 amino acids. Germline values: CDR1 GTSNPN, CDR2 SVGIG (reference sequence). The CDR3 bases are TGTGCCTGGAGTTCGGCAGTAGTTCACAATGAGCAGTTCTTC. Its protein is CAWSSAVVHNEQFF.